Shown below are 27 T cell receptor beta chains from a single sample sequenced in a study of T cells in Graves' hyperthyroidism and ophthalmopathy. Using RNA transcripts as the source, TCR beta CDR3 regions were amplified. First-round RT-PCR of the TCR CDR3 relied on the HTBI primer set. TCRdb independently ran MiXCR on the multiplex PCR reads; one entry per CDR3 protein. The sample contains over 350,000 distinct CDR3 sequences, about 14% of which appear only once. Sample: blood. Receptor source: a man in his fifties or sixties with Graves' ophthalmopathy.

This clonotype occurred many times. CDR3 sequence reads: CASMGQGARGYTF. CDR3 sequence (DNA): TGTGCCAGTATGGGACAGGGGGCGCGCGGCTACACCTTC. The V and J genes are TRBV19 and TRBJ1-2; 12 positions agree with TRBD1. In germline, CDR1 is LNHDA, CDR2 SQIVND (reference sequence). The CDR3 runs to 13 residues. After removal of 7 bases from V and 8 bases from J, the junction contained 5 bases not matched to a gene.

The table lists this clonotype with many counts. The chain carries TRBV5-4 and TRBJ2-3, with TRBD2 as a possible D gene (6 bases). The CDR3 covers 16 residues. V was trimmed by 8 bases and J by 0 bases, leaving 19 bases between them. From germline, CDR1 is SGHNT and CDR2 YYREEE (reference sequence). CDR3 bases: TGTGCCAGTAGTGGCGGGGCTAGCGCTAGCACAGATACGCAGTATTTT. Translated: CASSGGASASTDTQYF.

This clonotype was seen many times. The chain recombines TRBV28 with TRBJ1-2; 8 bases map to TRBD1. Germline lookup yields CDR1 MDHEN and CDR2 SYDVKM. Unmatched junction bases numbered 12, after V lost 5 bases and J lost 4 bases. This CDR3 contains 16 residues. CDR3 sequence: CASSPGQGGVGYGYTF. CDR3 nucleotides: TGTGCCAGCAGTCCAGGACAGGGTGGTGTGGGCTATGGCTACACCTTC.

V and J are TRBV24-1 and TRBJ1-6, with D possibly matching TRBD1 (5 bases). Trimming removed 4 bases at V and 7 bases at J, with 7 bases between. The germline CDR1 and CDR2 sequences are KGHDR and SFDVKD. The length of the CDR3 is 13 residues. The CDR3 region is CATSEAGNSPLHF. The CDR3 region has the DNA TGTGCCACCAGTGAGGCAGGGAATTCACCCCTCCACTTT.

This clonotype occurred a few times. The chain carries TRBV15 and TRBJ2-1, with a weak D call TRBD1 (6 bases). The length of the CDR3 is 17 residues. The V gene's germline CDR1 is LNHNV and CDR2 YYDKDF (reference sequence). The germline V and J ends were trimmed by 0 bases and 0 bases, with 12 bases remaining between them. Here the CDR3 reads CATSRDKGDYSYNEQFF. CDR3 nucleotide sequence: TGTGCCACCAGCAGAGACAAGGGGGATTACTCCTACAATGAGCAGTTCTTC.

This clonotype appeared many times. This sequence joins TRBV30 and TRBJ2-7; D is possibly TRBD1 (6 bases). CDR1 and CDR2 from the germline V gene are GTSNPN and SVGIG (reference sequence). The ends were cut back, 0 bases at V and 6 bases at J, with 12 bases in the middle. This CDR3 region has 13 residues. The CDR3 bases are TGTGCCTGGAGTGTAAGGTTGACAGGCGAGCAGTACTTC. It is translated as CAWSVRLTGEQYF. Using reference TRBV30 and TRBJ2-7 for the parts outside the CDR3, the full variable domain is SQTIHQWPATLVQPVGSPLSLECTVEGTSNPNLYWYRQAAGRGLQLLFYSVGIGQISSEVPQNLSASRPQDRQFILSSKKLLLSDSGFYLCAWSVRLTGEQYFGPGTRLTVT.

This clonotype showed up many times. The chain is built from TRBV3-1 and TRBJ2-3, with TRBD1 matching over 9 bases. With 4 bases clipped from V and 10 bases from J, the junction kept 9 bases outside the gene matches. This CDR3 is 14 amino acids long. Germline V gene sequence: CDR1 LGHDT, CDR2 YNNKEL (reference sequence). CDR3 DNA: TGTGCCAGCAGCCTAGGGACAGGGCCATTTTCGCAGTATTTT. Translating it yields CASSLGTGPFSQYF.

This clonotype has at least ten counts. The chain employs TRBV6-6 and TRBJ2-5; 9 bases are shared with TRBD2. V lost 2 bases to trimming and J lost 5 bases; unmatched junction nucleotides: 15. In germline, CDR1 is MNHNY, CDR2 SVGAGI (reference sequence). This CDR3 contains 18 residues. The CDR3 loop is CASSYGRKASGIGETQYF. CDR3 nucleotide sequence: TGTGCCAGCAGTTACGGGAGGAAGGCTAGCGGGATAGGGGAGACCCAGTACTTC.

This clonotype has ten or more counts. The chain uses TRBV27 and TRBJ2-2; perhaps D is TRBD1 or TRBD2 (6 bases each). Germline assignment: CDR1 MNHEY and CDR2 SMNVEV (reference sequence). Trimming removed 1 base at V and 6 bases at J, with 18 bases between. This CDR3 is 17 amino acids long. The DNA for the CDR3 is TGTGCCAGCAGTTTATTCTCCGGGCCAGGGGAGGCCGGGGAGCTGTTTTTT. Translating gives CASSLFSGPGEAGELFF.

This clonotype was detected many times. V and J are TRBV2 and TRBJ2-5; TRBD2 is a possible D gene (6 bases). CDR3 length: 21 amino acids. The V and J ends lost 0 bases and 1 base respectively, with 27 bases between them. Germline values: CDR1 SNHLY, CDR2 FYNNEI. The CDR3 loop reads CASSEAVAGLRSTSSQETQYF. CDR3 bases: TGTGCCAGCAGTGAAGCGGTGGCGGGGCTCCGTTCTACCTCCTCCCAAGAGACCCAGTACTTC.

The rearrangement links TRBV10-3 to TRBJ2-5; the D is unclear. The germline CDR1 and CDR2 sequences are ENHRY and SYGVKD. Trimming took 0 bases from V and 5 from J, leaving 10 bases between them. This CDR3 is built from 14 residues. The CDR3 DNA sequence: TGTGCCATCAGTGAGTCTGAGAGCCTGGAGACCCAGTACTTC. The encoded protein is CAISESESLETQYF.

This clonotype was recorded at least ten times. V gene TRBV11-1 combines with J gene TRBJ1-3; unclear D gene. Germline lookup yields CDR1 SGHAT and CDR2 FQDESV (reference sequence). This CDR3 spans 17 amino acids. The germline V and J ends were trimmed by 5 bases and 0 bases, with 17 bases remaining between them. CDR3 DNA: TGTGCCAGCAGCCTCCTGTGGACCGAACCCTCTGGAAACACCATATATTTT. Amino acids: CASSLLWTEPSGNTIYF.

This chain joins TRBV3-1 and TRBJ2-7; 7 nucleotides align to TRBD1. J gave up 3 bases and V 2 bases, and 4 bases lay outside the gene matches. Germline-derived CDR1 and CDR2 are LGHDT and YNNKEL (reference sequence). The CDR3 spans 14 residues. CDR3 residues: CASSQQTGIYEQYF. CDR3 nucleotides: TGTGCCAGCAGCCAACAGACAGGGATCTACGAGCAGTACTTC.

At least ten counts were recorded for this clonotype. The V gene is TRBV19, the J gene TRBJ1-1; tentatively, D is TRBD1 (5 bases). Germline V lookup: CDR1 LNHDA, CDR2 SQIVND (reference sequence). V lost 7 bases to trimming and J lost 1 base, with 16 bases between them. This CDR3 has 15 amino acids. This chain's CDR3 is CASMGGWGGNTEAFF. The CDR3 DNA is TGTGCCAGTATGGGAGGCTGGGGGGGGAACACTGAAGCTTTCTTT.

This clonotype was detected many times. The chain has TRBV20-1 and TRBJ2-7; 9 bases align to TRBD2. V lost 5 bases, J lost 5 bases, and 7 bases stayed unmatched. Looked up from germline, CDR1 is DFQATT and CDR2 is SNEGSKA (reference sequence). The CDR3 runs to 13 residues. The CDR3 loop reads CSARVAGVHEQYF. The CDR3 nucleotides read TGCAGTGCTCGGGTAGCGGGAGTTCACGAGCAGTACTTC.

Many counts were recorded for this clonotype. CDR3 loop: CASSLWGRYEQYF. In DNA, the CDR3 is TGTGCCAGCAGTTTATGGGGACGATACGAGCAGTACTTC. The chain employs TRBV12-3 or TRBV12-4 and TRBJ2-7; either TRBD1 or TRBD2 may supply D (5 bases each). V lost 2 bases and J 4 bases, leaving 9 bases between the germline ends. The CDR3 runs 13 residues.

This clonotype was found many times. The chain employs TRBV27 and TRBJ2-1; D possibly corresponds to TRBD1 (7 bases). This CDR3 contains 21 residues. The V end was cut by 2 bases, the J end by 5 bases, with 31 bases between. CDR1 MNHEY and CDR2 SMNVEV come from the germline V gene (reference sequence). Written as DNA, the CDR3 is TGTGCCAGCAGTTTAAGGGGGCGGGACACTCTTATCCGCAGGCCGAACAATGAGCAGTTCTTC. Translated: CASSLRGRDTLIRRPNNEQFF.

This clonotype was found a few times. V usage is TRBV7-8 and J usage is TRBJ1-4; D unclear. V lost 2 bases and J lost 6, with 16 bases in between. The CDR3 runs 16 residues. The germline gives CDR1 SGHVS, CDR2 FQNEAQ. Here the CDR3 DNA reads TGTGCCAGCAGCTTAAGCGGTATTGGATGGGATGAAAAACTGTTTTTT. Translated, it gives CASSLSGIGWDEKLFF.

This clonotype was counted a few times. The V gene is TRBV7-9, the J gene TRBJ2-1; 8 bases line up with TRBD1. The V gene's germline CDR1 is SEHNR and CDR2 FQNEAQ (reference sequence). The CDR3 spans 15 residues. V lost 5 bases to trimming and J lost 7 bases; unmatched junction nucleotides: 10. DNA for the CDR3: TGTGCCAGCAGCCATTTCGACAGGGGTCGAAATGAGCAGTTCTTC. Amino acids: CASSHFDRGRNEQFF.

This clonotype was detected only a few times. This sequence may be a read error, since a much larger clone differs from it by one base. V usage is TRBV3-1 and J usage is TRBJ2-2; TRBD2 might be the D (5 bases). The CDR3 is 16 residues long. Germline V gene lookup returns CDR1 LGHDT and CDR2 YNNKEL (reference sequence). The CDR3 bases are TGTGCCAGCAGCCGGCGTGGAGGAACGAACACCGGGAAGCTGTTTTTT. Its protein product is CASSRRGGTNTGKLFF.

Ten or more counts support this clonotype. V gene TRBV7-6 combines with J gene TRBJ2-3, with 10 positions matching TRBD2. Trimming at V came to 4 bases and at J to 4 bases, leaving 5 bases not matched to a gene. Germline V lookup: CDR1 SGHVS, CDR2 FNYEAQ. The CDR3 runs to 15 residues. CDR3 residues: CASSSRAGGSDTQYF. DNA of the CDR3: TGTGCCAGCAGCTCGAGAGCGGGAGGGTCAGATACGCAGTATTTT.

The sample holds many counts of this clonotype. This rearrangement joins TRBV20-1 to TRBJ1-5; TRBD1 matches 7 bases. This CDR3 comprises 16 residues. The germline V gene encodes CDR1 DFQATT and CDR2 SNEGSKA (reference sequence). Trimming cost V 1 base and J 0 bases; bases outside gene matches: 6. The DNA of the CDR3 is TGCAGTGCTAGAGGAAGACAGGGCCATAGCAATCAGCCCCAGCATTTT. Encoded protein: CSARGRQGHSNQPQHF.

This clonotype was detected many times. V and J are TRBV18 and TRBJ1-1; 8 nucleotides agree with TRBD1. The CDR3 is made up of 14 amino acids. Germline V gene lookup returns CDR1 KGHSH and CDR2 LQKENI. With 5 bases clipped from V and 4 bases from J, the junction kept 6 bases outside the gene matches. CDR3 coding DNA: TGTGCCAGCTCATCACTCCAGGGGGCCACTGAAGCTTTCTTT. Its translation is CASSSLQGATEAFF.

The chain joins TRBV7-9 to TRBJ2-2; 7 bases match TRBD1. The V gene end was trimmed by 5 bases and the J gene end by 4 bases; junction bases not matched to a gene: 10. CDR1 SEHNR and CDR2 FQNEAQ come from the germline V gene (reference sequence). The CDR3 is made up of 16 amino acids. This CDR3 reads CASSPTGSIGTGELFF. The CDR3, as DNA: TGTGCCAGCAGCCCGACAGGGTCTATTGGCACCGGGGAGCTGTTTTTT.

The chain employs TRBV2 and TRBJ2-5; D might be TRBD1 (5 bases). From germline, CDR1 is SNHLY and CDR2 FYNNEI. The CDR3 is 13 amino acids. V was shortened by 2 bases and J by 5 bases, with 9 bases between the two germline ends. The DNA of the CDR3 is TGTGCCAGCAGTGAATGGGGCGGCGAGACCCAGTACTTC. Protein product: CASSEWGGETQYF. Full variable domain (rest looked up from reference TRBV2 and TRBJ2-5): EPEVTQTPSHQVTQMGQEVILRCVPISNHLYFYWYRQILGQKVEFLVSFYNNEISEKSEIFDDQFSVERPDGSNFTLKIRSTKLEDSAMYFCASSEWGGETQYFGPGTRLLVL.

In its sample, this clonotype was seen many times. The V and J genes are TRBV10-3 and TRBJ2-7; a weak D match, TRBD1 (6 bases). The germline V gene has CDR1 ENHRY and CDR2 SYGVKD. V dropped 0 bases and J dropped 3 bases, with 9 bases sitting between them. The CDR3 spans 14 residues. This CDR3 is CAISESGQIYEQYF. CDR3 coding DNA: TGTGCCATCAGTGAGTCTGGACAGATCTACGAGCAGTACTTC.

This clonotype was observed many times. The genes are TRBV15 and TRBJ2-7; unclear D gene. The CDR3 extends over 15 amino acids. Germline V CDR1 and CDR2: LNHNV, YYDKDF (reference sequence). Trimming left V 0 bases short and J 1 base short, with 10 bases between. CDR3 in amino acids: CATSRDPNFSYEQYF. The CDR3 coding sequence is TGTGCCACCAGCAGAGACCCCAATTTTTCCTACGAGCAGTACTTC.